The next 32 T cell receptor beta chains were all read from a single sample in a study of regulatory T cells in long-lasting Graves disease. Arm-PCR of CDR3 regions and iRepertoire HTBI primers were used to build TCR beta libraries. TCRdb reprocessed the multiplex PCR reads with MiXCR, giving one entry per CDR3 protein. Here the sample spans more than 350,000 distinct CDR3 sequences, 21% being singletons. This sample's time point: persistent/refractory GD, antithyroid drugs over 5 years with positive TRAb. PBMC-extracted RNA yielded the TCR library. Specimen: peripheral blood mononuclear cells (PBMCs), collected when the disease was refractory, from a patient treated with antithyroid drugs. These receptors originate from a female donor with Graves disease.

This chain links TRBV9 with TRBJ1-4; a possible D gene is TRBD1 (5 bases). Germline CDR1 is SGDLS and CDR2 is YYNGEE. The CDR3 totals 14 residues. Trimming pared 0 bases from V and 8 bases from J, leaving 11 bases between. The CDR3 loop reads CASSVGDSGEKLFF. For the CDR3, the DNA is TGTGCCAGCAGCGTAGGCGACAGCGGCGAAAAACTGTTTTTT.

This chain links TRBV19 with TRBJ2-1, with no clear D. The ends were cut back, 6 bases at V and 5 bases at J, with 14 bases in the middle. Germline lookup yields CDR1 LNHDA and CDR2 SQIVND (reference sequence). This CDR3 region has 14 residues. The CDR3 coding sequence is TGTGCCAGTAGGGGTATATGGCCCAACAATGAGCAGTTCTTC. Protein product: CASRGIWPNNEQFF.

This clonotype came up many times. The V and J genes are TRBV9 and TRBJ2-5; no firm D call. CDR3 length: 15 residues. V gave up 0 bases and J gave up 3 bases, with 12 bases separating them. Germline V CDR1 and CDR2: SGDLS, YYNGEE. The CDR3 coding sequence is TGTGCCAGCAGCGTAGATGGTTCTCGGGAAGAGACCCAGTACTTC. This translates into CASSVDGSREETQYF.

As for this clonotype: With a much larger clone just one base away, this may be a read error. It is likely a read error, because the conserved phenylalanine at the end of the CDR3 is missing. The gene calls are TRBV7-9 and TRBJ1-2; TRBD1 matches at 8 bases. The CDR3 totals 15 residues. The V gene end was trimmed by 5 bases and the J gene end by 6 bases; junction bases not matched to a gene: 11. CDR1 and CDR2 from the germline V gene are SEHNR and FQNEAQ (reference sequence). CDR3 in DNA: TGTGCCAGCAGCCTTTCCCAGGACAGGGTGGATGGCTACACCCTC. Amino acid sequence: CASSLSQDRVDGYTL.

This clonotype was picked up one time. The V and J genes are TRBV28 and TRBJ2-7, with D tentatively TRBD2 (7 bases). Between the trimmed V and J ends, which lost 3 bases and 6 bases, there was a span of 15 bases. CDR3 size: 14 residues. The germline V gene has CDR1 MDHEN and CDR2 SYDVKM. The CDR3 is CASSLGGGRGEQYF. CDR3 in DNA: TGTGCCAGCAGTTTGGGAGGGGGACGGGGCGAGCAGTACTTC.

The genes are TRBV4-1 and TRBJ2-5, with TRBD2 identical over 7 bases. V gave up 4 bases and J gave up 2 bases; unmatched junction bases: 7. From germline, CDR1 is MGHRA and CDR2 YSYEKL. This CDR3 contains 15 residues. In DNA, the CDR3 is TGCGCCAGCAGCCTTAGGGAGGGTAGGCAAGAGACCCAGTACTTC. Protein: CASSLREGRQETQYF.

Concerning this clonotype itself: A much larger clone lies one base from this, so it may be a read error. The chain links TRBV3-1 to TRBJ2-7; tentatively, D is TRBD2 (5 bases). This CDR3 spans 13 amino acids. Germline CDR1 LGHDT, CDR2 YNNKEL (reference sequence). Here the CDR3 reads CAGSQPRTGEQYF. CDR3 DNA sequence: TGTGCCGGCAGCCAACCGAGGACGGGGGAGCAGTACTTC.

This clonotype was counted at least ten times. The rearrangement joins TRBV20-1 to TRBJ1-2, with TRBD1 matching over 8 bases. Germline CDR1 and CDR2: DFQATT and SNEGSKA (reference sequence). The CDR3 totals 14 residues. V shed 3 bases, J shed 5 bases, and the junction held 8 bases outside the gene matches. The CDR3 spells CSASLDRDEYGYTF. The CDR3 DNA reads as TGCAGTGCTAGCCTGGACAGGGACGAATATGGCTACACCTTC.

Here the CDR3 DNA reads TGTGCCAGCTCACCACCAAGGGCCCCCTACGAGCAGTACTTC. Protein: CASSPPRAPYEQYF. The chain is built from TRBV18 and TRBJ2-7; D is undetermined. The germline V and J ends were trimmed by 0 bases and 2 bases, with 8 bases remaining between them. The CDR3 extends over 14 amino acids. In germline, CDR1 is KGHSH, CDR2 LQKENI. The entire variable domain, with the rest obtained from reference TRBV18 and TRBJ2-7, is as follows: NAGVMQNPRHLVRRRGQEARLRCSPMKGHSHVYWYRQLPEEGLKFMVYLQKENIIDESGMPKERFSAEFPKEGPSILRIQQVVRGDSAAYFCASSPPRAPYEQYFGPGTRLTVT.

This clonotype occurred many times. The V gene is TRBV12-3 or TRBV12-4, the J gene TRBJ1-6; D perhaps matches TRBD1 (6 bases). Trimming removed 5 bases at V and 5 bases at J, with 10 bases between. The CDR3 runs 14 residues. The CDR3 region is CASSRTANNSPLHF. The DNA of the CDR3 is TGTGCCAGCAGTCGGACAGCAAATAATTCACCCCTCCACTTT.

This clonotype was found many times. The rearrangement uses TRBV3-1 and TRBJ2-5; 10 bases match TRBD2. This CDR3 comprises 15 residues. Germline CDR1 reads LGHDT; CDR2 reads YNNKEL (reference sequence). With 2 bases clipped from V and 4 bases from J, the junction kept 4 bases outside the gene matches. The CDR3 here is CASSQLAGVGETQYF. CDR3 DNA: TGTGCCAGCAGCCAACTAGCGGGAGTGGGAGAGACCCAGTACTTC.

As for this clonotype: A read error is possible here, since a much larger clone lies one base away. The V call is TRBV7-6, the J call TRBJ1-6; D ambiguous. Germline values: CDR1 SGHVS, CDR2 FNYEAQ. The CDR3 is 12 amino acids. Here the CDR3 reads CASSADNSPIHF. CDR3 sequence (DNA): TGTGCCAGCAGCGCCGATAATTCACCCATCCACTTT. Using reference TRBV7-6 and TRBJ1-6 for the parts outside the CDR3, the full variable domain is GAGVSQSPRYKVTKRGQDVALRCDPISGHVSLYWYRQALGQGPEFLTYFNYEAQQDKSGLPNDRFSAERPEGSISTLTIQRTEQRDSAMYRCASSADNSPIHFGNGTRLTVT.

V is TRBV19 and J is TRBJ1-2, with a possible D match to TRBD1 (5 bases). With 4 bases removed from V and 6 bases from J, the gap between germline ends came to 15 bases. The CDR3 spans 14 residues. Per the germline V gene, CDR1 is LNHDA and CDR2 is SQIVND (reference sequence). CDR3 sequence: CASSTPGPADGYTF. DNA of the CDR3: TGTGCCAGTAGTACGCCGGGACCTGCGGATGGCTACACCTTC.

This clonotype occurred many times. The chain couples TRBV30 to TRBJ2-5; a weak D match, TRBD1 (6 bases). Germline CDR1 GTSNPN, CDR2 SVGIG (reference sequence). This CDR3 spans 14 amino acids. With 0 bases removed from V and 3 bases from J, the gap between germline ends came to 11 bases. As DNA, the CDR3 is TGTGCCTGGAGTGTATTCAACAGGGAAGAGACCCAGTACTTC. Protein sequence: CAWSVFNREETQYF.

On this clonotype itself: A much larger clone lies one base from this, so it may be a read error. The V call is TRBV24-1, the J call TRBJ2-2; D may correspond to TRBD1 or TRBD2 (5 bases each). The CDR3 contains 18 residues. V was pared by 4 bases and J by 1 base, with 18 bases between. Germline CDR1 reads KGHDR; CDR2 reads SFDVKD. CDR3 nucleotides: TGTGCCACCAGTGACCCAGGACGGGGCGGCGGGAACACCGGGGAGCTGTTTTTT. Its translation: CATSDPGRGGGNTGELFF.

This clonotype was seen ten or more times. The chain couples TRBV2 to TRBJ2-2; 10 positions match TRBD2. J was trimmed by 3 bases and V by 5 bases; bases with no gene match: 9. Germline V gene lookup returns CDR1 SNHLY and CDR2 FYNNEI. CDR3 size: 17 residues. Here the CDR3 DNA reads TGTGCCAGCAGTACGCCTAGCGGGAGCATCGACACCGGGGAGCTGTTTTTT. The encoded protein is CASSTPSGSIDTGELFF.

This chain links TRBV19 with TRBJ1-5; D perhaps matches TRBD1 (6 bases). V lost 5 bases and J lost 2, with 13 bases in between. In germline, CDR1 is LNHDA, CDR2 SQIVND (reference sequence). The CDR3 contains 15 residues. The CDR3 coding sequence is TGTGCCAGTAGTTCACAGGGAACTGGCAATCAGCCCCAGCATTTT. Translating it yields CASSSQGTGNQPQHF.

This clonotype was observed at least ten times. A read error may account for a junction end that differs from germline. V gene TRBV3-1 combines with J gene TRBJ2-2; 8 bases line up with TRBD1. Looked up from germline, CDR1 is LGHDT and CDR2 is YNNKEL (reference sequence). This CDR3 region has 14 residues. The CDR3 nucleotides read TGCGCCAGCAGTCAGGGGGCGGGGACCGGGGAGCTGTTTTTT. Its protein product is CASSQGAGTGELFF.

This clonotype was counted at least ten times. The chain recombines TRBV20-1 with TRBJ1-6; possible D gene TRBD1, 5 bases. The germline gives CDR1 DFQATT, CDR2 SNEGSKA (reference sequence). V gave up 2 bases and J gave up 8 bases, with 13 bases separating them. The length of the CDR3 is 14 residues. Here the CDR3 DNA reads TGCAGTGCTAGACAAGGGGCGGTTGATTCACCCCTCCACTTT. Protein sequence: CSARQGAVDSPLHF.

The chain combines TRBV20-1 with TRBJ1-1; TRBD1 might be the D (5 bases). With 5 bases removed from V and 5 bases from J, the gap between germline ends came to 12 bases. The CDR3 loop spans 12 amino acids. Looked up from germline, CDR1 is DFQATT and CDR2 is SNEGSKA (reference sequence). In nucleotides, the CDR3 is TGCAGTGCTGGGGGGGGAGTTACTGAAGCTTTCTTT. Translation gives CSAGGGVTEAFF.

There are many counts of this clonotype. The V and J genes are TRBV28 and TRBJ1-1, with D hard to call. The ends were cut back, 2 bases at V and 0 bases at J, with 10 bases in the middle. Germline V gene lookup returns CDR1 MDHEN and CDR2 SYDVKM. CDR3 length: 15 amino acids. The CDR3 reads CASSLPVQLNTEAFF. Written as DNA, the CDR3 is TGTGCCAGCAGTTTACCCGTTCAACTGAACACTGAAGCTTTCTTT.

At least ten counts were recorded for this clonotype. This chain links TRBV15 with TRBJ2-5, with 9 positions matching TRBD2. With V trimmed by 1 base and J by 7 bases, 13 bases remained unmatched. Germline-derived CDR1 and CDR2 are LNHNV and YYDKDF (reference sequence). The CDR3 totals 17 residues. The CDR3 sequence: CATSRGLREGRDVTQYF. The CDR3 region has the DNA TGTGCCACCAGCAGAGGGTTGCGGGAGGGCCGAGACGTGACCCAGTACTTC. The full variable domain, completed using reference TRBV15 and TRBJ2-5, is DAMVIQNPRYQVTQFGKPVTLSCSQTLNHNVMYWYQQKSSQAPKLLFHYYDKDFNNEADTPDNFQSRRPNTSFCFLDIRSPGLGDTAMYLCATSRGLREGRDVTQYFGPGTRLLVL.

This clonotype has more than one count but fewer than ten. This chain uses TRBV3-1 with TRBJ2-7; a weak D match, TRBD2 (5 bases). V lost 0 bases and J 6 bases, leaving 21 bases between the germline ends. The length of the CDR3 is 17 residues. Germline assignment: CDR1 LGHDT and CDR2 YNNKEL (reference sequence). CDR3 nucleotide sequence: TGTGCCAGCAGCCAAGATGAGGGCCAGCCGGGGTTCGGCGAGCAGTACTTC. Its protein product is CASSQDEGQPGFGEQYF.

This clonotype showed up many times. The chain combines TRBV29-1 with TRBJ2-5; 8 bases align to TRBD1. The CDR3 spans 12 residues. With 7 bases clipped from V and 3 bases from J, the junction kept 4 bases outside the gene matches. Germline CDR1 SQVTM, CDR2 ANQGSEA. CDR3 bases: TGCAGCGCTAAGACAGGGGAAGAGACCCAGTACTTC. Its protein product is CSAKTGEETQYF.

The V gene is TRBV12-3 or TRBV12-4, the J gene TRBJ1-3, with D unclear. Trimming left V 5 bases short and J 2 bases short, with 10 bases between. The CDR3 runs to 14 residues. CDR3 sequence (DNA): TGTGCCAGCAGTCCCTCTGGTCCTGGAAACACCATATATTTT. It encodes CASSPSGPGNTIYF.

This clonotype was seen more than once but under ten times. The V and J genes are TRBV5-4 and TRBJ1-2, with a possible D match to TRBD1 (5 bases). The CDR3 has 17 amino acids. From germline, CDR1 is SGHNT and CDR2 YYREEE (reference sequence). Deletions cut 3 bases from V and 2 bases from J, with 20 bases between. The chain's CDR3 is CASSYSRDAPKNYGYTF. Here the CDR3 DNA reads TGTGCCAGCAGCTATTCCCGGGACGCGCCAAAGAACTATGGCTACACCTTC. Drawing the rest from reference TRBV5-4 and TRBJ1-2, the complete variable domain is ETGVTQSPTHLIKTRGQQVTLRCSSQSGHNTVSWYQQALGQGPQFIFQYYREEENGRGNFPPRFSGLQFPNYSSELNVNALELDDSALYLCASSYSRDAPKNYGYTFGSGTRLTVV.

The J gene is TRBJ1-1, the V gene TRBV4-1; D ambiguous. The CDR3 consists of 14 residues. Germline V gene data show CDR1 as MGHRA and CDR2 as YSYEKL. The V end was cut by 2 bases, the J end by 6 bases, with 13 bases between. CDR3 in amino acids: CASSQPVRSPEAFF. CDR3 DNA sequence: TGCGCCAGCAGCCAACCGGTGAGGTCTCCTGAAGCTTTCTTT.

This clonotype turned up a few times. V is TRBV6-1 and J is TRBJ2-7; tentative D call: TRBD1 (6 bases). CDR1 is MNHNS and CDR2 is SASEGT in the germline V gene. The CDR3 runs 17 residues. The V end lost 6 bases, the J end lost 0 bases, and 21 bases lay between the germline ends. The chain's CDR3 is CASSQGTPDLFSYEQYF. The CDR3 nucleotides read TGTGCCAGCAGCCAAGGGACACCGGATCTTTTCTCCTACGAGCAGTACTTC.

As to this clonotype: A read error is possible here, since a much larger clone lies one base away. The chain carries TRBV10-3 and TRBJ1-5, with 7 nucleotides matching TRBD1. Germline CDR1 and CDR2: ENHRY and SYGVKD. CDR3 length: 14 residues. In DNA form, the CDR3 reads TGTGCCACTTCAACAGGGGATAGCAATCAGCCCCGGCATTTT. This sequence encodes CATSTGDSNQPRHF.

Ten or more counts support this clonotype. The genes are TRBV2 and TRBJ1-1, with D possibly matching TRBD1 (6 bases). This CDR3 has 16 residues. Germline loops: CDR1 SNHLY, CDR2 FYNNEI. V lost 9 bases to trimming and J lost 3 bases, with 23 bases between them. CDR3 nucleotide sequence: TGTGCCAGAGGGGGGGGGGCCGGTAGAAGGTACACTGAAGCTTTCTTT. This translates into CARGGGAGRRYTEAFF.

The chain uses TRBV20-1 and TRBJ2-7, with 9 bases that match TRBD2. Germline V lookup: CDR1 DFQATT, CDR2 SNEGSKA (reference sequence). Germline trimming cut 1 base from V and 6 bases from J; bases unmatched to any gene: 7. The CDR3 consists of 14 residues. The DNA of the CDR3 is TGCAGTGCTAGAGTATGGCGGGAGGGCCTCGAGCAGTACTTC. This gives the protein CSARVWREGLEQYF.

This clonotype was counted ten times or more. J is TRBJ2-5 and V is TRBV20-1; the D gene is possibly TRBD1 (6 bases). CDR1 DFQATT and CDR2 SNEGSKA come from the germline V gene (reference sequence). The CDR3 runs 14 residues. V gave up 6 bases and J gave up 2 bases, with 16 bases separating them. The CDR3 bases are TGCAGTGCCCAGAGGCAGGGGACGCAAGAGACCCAGTACTTC. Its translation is CSAQRQGTQETQYF.